Described below is a single T cell receptor beta chain sequence and its context. This record comes from a study of blood T cell repertoires in COVID-19. This CDR3 contains 14 residues. CDR1 and CDR2 (germline): MNHEY, SVGAGI. The V end was cut by 10 bases, the J end by 1 base, with 13 bases between. Per the study methods: Amplification from reference gene primers served as the basis for estimated nucleated cell counts. Repertoires were generated with immunoSEQ multiplex PCR, while TCRdb's copy carries only in-frame clones and drops some. V and J calls plus clone size are reproduced from that table; the DNA served to infer D and trimming. The sample consists of over 150,000 clones, roughly four fifths of them appearing once.

Sequencing input: peripheral blood. The sequence was collected from a man between 65 and 85 years old with active or convalescent COVID-19. The chain has TRBV6-5 and TRBJ2-2; tentative D call: TRBD1 (6 bases). The CDR3 reads CATSRGENTGELFF. The CDR3 nucleotides are TGTGCCACCAGCAGGGGAGAGAACACCGGGGAGCTGTTTTTT.